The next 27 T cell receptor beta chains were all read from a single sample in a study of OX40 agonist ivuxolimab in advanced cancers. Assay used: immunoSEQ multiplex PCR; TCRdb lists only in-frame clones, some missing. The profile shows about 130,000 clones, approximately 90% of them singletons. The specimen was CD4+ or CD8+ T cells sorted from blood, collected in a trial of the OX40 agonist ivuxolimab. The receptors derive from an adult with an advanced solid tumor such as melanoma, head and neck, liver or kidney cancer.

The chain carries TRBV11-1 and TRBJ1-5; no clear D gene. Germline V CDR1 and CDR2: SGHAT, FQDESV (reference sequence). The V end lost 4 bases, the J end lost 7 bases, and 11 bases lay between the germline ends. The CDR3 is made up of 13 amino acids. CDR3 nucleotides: TGTGCCAGCAGCTATGGGGTGGACCAGCCCCAGCATTTT. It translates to CASSYGVDQPQHF.

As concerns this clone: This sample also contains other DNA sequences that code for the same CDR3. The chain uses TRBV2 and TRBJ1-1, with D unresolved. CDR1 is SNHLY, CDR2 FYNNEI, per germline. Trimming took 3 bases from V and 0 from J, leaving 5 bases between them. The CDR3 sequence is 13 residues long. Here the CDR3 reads CASSEEVNTEAFF. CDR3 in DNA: TGTGCCAGCAGTGAGGAAGTGAACACTGAAGCTTTCTTT.

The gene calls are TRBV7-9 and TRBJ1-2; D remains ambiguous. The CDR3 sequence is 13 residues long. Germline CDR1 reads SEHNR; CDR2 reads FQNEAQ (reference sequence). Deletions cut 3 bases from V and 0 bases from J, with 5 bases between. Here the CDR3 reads CASSLAANYGYTF. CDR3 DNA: TGTGCCAGCAGCTTGGCCGCTAACTATGGCTACACCTTC.

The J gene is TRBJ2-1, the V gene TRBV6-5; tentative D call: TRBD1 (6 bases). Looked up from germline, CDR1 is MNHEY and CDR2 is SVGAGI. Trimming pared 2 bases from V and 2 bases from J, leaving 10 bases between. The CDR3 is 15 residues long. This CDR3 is CASSYQAGAYNEQFF. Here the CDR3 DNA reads TGTGCCAGCAGTTACCAGGCAGGGGCCTACAATGAGCAGTTCTTC.

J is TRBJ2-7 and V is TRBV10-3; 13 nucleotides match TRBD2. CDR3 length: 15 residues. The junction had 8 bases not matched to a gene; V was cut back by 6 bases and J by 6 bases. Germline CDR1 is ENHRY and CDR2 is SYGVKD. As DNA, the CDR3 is TGTGCCATCAGGATACTAGCGGGAGGGCTTAGCGAGCAGTACTTC. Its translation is CAIRILAGGLSEQYF.

The CDR3: CASSPLGKETQYF. The CDR3 coding sequence is TGTGCCAGCTCACCATTGGGGAAAGAGACCCAGTACTTC. V and J are TRBV18 and TRBJ2-5; D ambiguous. CDR1 and CDR2 (germline): KGHSH, LQKENI. The V end lost 2 bases, the J end lost 3 bases, and 7 bases lay between the germline ends. The CDR3 runs to 13 residues.

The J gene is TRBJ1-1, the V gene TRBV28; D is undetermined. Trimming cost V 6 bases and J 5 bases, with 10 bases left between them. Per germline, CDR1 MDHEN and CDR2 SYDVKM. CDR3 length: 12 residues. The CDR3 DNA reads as TGTGCCAGCAGCCCCAGAGGGACTGAAGCTTTCTTT. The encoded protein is CASSPRGTEAFF.

DNA for the CDR3: TGTGCCAGCAGCTTAATTGTTAGCGGGGTCACCGGGGAGCTGTTTTTT. Encoded protein: CASSLIVSGVTGELFF. The gene calls are TRBV5-6 and TRBJ2-2; 8 bases align to TRBD2. CDR3 length equals 16 residues. CDR1 SGHDT and CDR2 YYEEEE come from the germline V gene. The ends lost 2 bases at V and 4 bases at J; junction bases unmatched: 7.

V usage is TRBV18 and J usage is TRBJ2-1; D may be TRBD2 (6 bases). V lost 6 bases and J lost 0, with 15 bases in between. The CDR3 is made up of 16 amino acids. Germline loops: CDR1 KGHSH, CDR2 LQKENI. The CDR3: CASSTLAGGSYNEQFF. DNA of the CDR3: TGTGCCAGCTCTACCCTGGCCGGGGGCTCCTACAATGAGCAGTTCTTC.

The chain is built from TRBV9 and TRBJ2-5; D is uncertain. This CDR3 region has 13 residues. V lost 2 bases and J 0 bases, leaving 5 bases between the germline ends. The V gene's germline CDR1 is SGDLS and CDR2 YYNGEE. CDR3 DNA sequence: TGTGCCAGCAGCGTTATGGACCAAGAGACCCAGTACTTC. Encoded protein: CASSVMDQETQYF.

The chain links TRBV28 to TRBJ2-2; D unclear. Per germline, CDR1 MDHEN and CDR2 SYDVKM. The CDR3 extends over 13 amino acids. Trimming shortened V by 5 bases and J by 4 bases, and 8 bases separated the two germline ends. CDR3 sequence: CASSQIFTGELFF. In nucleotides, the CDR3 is TGTGCCAGCAGTCAGATATTCACCGGGGAGCTGTTTTTT.

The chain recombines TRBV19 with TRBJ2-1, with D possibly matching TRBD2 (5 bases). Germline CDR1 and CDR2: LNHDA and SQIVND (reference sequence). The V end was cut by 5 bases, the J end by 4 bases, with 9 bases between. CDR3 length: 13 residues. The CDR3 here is CASSVRGYNEQFF. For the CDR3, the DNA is TGTGCCAGTAGTGTCCGGGGTTACAATGAGCAGTTCTTC.

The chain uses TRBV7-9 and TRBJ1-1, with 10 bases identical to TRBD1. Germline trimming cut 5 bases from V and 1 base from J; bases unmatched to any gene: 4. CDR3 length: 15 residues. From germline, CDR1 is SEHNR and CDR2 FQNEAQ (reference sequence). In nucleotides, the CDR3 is TGTGCCAGCAGCCAAAGACAGGGGGCGAACACTGAAGCTTTCTTT. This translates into CASSQRQGANTEAFF.

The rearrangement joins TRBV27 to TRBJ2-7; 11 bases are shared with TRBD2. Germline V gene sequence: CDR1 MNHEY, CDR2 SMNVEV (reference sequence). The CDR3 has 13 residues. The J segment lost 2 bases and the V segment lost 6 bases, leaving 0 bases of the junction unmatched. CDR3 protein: CASRTSGTYEQYF. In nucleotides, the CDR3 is TGTGCCAGCAGGACTAGCGGGACCTACGAGCAGTACTTC.

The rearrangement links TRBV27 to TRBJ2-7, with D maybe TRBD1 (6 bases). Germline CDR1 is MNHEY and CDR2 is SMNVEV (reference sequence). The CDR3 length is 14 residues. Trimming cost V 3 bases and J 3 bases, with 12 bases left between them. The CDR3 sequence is CASSFLGQVYEQYF. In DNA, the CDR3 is TGTGCCAGCAGTTTTCTGGGACAAGTCTACGAGCAGTACTTC.

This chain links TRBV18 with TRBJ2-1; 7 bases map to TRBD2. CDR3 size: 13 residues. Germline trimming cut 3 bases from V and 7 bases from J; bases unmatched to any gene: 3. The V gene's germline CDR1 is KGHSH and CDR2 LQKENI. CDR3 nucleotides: TGTGCCAGCTCACCGGCAGCGGGGAATGAGCAGTTCTTC. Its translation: CASSPAAGNEQFF.

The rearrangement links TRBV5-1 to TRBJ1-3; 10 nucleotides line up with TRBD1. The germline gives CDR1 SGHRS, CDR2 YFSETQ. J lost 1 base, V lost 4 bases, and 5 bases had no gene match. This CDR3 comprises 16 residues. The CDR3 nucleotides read TGCGCCAGCAGCCAGCGACAGGGGGCATCTGGAAACACCATATATTTT. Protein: CASSQRQGASGNTIYF.

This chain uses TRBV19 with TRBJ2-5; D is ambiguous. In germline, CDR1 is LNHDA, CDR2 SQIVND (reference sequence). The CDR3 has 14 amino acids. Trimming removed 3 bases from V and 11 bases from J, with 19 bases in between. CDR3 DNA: TGTGCCAGTAGTATCAACTACTCCTCGGGTGATCAGTACTTC. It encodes CASSINYSSGDQYF.

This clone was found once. The CDR3 loop reads CSVDVQGAYEQYF. CDR3 DNA: TGCAGCGTTGATGTACAGGGTGCCTACGAGCAGTACTTC. The chain recombines TRBV29-1 with TRBJ2-7; D might be TRBD1 (6 bases). CDR1 is SQVTM and CDR2 is ANQGSEA in the germline V gene. Deletions cut 3 bases from V and 2 bases from J, with 11 bases between. The CDR3 runs 13 residues.

The CDR3 nucleotides are TGTGCCAGCAGCCTTTCCGGGACACTTTACGAGCAGTACTTC. Residues: CASSLSGTLYEQYF. J is TRBJ2-7 and V is TRBV5-6; D perhaps matches TRBD1 (6 bases). The germline V gene has CDR1 SGHDT and CDR2 YYEEEE. Trimming left V 4 bases short and J 4 bases short, with 15 bases between. CDR3 length equals 14 residues.

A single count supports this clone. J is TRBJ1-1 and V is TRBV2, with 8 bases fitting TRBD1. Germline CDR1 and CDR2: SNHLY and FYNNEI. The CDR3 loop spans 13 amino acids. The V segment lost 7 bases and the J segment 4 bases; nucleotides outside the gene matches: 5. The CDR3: CASIRTGTTEAFF. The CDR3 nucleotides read TGTGCCAGCATTCGGACAGGGACCACTGAAGCTTTCTTT.

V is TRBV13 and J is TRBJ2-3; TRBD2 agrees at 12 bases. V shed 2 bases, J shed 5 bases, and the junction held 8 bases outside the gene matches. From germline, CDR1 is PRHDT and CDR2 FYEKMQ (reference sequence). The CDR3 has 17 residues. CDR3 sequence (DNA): TGTGCCAGCAGCTTAAATTATGGGACTAGCGGGCAAGATACGCAGTATTTT. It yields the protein CASSLNYGTSGQDTQYF. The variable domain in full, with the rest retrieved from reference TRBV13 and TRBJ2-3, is AAGVIQSPRHLIKEKRETATLKCYPIPRHDTVYWYQQGPGQDPQFLISFYEKMQSDKGSIPDRFSAQQFSDYHSELNMSSLELGDSALYFCASSLNYGTSGQDTQYFGPGTRLTVL.

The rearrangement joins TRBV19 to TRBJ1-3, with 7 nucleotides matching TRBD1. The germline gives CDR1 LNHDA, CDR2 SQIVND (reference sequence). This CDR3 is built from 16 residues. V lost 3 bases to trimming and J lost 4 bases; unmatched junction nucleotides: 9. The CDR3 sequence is CASSIEPRDRGNTIYF. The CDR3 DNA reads TGTGCCAGTAGTATCGAACCCCGGGACAGAGGAAACACCATATATTTT. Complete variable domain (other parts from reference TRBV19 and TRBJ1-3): DGGITQSPKYLFRKEGQNVTLSCEQNLNHDAMYWYRQDPGQGLRLIYYSQIVNDFQKGDIAEGYSVSREKKESFPLTVTSAQKNPTAFYLCASSIEPRDRGNTIYFGEGSWLTVV.

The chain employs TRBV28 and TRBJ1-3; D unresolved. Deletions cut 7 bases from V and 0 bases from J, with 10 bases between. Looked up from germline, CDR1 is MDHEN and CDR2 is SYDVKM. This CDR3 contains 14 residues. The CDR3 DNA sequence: TGTGCCAGCATCCCTCAGAGCTCTGGAAACACCATATATTTT. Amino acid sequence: CASIPQSSGNTIYF.

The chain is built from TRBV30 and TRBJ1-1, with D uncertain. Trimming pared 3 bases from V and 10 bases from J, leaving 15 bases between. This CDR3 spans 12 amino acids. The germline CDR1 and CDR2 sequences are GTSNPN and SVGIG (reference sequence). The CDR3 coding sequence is TGTGCCTGGAGCCCTCCCCCCGCAGGAGCTTTCTTT. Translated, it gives CAWSPPPAGAFF.

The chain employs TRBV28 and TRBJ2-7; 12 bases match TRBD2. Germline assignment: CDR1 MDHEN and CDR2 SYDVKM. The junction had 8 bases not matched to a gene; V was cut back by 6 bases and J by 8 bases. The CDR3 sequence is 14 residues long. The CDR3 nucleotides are TGTGCCAGCAGAACTAGACTAGCGGGAGAAAAGCAGTACTTC. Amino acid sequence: CASRTRLAGEKQYF.

CDR3 protein: CLAGEGHEQFF. The CDR3 DNA is TGTCTCGCGGGAGAGGGGCATGAGCAGTTCTTC. This chain uses TRBV30 with TRBJ2-1; TRBD2 matches at 7 bases. The CDR3 has 11 residues. CDR1 GTSNPN and CDR2 SVGIG come from the germline V gene (reference sequence).